This T cell receptor (beta chain) was retrieved from a study of shared clonotypes between healthy human individuals. General study results and limits: For naive CD4 cells, approximately 4.7% of clonotypes were shared across a few donors.

A remark on this clone: Its specificity is not known.

Some clones are missing from TCRdb's copy, which holds only in-frame ones; the method was immunoSEQ multiplex PCR. The sample holds 2,100,000 or so clones, approximately 95% seen once. The specimen sequenced was naive CD4+ T cells sorted from blood. Sample subset: CD45RA+ positively selected. This TCR was sampled from a man between 18 and 35 years old in good health.

CDR3 sequence reads: CASSMDGGDYGYTF. The CDR3 region has the DNA TGTGCCAGTAGTATGGACGGAGGCGACTATGGCTACACCTTC. V gene TRBV19 combines with J gene TRBJ1-2, with D unresolved. V lost 3 bases to trimming and J lost 3 bases, with 11 bases between them. The germline V gene encodes CDR1 LNHDA and CDR2 SQIVND (reference sequence). This CDR3 comprises 14 residues.